This T cell receptor beta chain was recovered during a study of Graves' ophthalmopathy and Graves' hyperthyroidism. Study-wide points: Both a roughly 65% sensitivity and an approximately 79% specificity characterized the model's predictions of ophthalmopathy progression. A model built from 13 signatures distinguished ophthalmopathy from stable hyperthyroidism with 85% to 90% sensitivity and around 78% specificity.

Other autoimmune diseases, uncontrolled infections, pregnancy or lactation ruled patients out of participation. Amplification of TCR beta CDR3 regions used RNA transcripts. Amplification began with first-round RT-PCR using HTBI primers, then second-round multiplex PCR was performed. TCRdb redid the calling of the multiplex PCR reads with MiXCR, one entry per CDR3 protein. The table includes roughly 500,000 distinct CDR3 sequences, around 14% detected once. This clonotype was seen more than once but under ten times. The antigen is unknown. Sequenced input: blood. The receptor's source is a woman aged 25 to 39 with Graves' ophthalmopathy.

CDR3 region: CASSYLAGLLDTQYF. CDR3 bases: TGTGCCAGCAGTTACCTAGCGGGGCTACTAGATACGCAGTATTTT. V is TRBV6-5 and J is TRBJ2-3, with 9 nucleotides matching TRBD2. The CDR3 loop spans 15 amino acids. Germline lookup yields CDR1 MNHEY and CDR2 SVGAGI. The ends lost 2 bases at V and 5 bases at J; junction bases unmatched: 5.